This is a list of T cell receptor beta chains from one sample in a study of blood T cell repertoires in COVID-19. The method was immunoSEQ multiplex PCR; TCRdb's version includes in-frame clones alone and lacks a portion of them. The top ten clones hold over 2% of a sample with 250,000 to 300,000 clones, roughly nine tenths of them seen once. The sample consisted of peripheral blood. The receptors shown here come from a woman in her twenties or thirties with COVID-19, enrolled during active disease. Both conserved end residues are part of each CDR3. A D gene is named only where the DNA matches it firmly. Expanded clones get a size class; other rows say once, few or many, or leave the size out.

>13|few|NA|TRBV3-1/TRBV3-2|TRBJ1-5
TGTGCCAGCAGCCAATCCCCCTCCCAGCCCCAGCATTTT
CASSQSPSQPQHF
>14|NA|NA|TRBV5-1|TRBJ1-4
TGCGCCAGCAGCTACGACAGGTGGAATGAAAAACTGTTTTTT
CASSYDRWNEKLFF
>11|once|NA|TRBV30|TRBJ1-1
TGTGCCTGGAGGGGAGTGTCAGAAGCTTTCTTT
CAWRGVSEAFF
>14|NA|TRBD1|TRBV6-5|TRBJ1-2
TGTGCCAGCGCCCAGGGACAGGGGTCCTATGGCTACACCTTC
CASAQGQGSYGYTF
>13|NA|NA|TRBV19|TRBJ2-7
TGTGCCAGTAGTACGCTAGGCGGGTACGAGCAGTACTTC
CASSTLGGYEQYF
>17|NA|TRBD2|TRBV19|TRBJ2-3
TGTGCCAGTAGTTTAGGGACTAGCGGGAGGGGTACAGATACGCAGTATTTT
CASSLGTSGRGTDTQYF
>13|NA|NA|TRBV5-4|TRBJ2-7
TGTGCCAGCAGCTTTGGCGGGGCCGACGAGCAGTACTTC
CASSFGGADEQYF
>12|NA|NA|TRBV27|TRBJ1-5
TGTGCCAGCAGTCCCCAGAATCAGCCCCAGCATTTT
CASSPQNQPQHF
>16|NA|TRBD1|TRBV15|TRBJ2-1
TGTGCCACCAGCAGAGAGGGGGACAGGGTCCAATTGGAGCAGTTCTTC
CATSREGDRVQLEQFF
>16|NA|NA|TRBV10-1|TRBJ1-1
TGCGCCAGCAGTGAGTCCGCGCCCGGGTTGGACACTGAAGCTTTCTTT
CASSESAPGLDTEAFF
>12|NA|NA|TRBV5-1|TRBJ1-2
TGCGCCAGCAGCTTGGACGGAGGGACCAACACCTTC
CASSLDGGTNTF
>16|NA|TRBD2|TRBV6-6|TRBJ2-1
TGTGCCAGCAGTTATTCTTTAGGGACTAGCGGGAATGAGCAGTTCTTC
CASSYSLGTSGNEQFF
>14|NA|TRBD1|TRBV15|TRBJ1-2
TGTGCCACCAGCAGCCCGGGACAGGGGAATGGCTACACCTTC
CATSSPGQGNGYTF
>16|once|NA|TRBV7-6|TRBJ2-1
TGTGCCAGCAGCTCGACTCCTAGGACGACTAGTGGTGAGCAGTTCTTC
CASSSTPRTTSGEQFF
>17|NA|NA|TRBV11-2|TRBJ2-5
TGTGCCAGCAGCCCGACGCTTTCCGGACAGCTGGACGAGACCCAGTACTTC
CASSPTLSGQLDETQYF
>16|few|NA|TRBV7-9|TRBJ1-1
TGTGCCAGCAGCTTAGGGACAGTAGGCATGAACACTGAAGCTTTCTTT
CASSLGTVGMNTEAFF
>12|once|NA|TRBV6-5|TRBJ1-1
TGTGCCAGCAGTTACAAGGGGGCTGAAGCTTTCTTT
CASSYKGAEAFF
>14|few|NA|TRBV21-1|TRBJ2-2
TGTGCCAGCAGAGGGGCCGAGAACACCGGGGAGCTGTTTTTT
CASRGAENTGELFF
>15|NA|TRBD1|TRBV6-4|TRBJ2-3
TGTGCCAGCGGTATACCGGGACAGGGGACAGATACGCAGTATTTT
CASGIPGQGTDTQYF
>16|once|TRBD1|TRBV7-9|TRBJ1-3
TGTGCCAGCACCCCCAATACAGGGGGCTCTGGAAACACCATATATTTT
CASTPNTGGSGNTIYF
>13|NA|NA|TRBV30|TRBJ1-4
TGTGCCTGGACTCCCGGGACTAATGAAAAACTGTTTTTT
CAWTPGTNEKLFF
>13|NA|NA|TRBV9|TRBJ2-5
TGTGCCAGCAGCGTAGCGGGACAAGAGACCCAGTACTTC
CASSVAGQETQYF
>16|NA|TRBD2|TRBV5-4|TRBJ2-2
TGTGCCAGCAGGAATAGCGGGAGGGCCGGCACCGGGGAGCTGTTTTTT
CASRNSGRAGTGELFF
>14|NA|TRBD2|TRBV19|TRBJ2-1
TGTGCCAGTAGTATACTAGCGGAAAACAATGAGCAGTTCTTC
CASSILAENNEQFF